Listed here are 29 T cell receptor beta chains from one sample, sequenced in a study of blood T cell repertoires in COVID-19. Generated by immunoSEQ multiplex PCR, the TCRdb table keeps only in-frame clones and is missing some. Of approximately 110,000 clones listed, around 83% are singletons. The sample was peripheral blood. These receptors all stem from a man aged 35 to 55 with acute or convalescent COVID-19.

The chain has TRBV19 and TRBJ1-6; no clear D. The V end lost 5 bases, the J end lost 6 bases, and 17 bases lay between the germline ends. The germline CDR1 and CDR2 sequences are LNHDA and SQIVND (reference sequence). CDR3 length: 16 amino acids. CDR3 region: CASSRGSSGFNSPLHF. The CDR3 DNA follows: TGTGCCAGTAGTCGAGGATCAAGCGGCTTTAATTCACCCCTCCACTTT. Combining the CDR3 with reference TRBV19 and TRBJ1-6 gives the whole variable domain DGGITQSPKYLFRKEGQNVTLSCEQNLNHDAMYWYRQDPGQGLRLIYYSQIVNDFQKGDIAEGYSVSREKKESFPLTVTSAQKNPTAFYLCASSRGSSGFNSPLHFGNGTRLTVT.

The chain recombines TRBV9 with TRBJ2-2, with D unclear. CDR3 size: 16 residues. Germline V gene data show CDR1 as SGDLS and CDR2 as YYNGEE. V lost 4 bases and J 5 bases, leaving 18 bases between the germline ends. The DNA for the CDR3 is TGTGCCAGCAGCCCTCAAGGAGTGGTATCGACCGGGGAGCTGTTTTTT. Its translation: CASSPQGVVSTGELFF.

This sequence joins TRBV19 and TRBJ1-3, with TRBD1 identical over 7 bases. This CDR3 has 16 residues. Trimming cost V 6 bases and J 3 bases; bases outside gene matches: 11. Germline-derived CDR1 and CDR2 are LNHDA and SQIVND (reference sequence). CDR3 sequence: CASSPRTGGLGNTIYF. The DNA of the CDR3 is TGTGCCAGTAGCCCCCGGACAGGTGGGCTTGGAAACACCATATATTTT.

The chain carries TRBV15 and TRBJ2-3, with no clear D. The CDR3 is 17 amino acids. CDR1 and CDR2 from the germline V gene are LNHNV and YYDKDF (reference sequence). V gave up 0 bases and J gave up 1 base, with 14 bases separating them. The CDR3 nucleotides are TGTGCCACCAGCAGAGAACAGCTTTTGCTCCGCACAGATACGCAGTATTTT. Translation: CATSREQLLLRTDTQYF.

The V and J genes are TRBV7-9 and TRBJ1-4, with unresolved D. This CDR3 contains 14 residues. Trimming took off 1 base at V and 8 bases at J, with 11 bases between the two ends. The germline CDR1 and CDR2 sequences are SEHNR and FQNEAQ (reference sequence). CDR3 sequence (DNA): TGTGCCAGCAGCTTAGTCGGTCCAGGAGAAAAACTGTTTTTT. It specifies CASSLVGPGEKLFF.

The V and J genes are TRBV18 and TRBJ2-3; 7 positions match TRBD1. The V gene end was trimmed by 4 bases and the J gene end by 2 bases; junction bases not matched to a gene: 3. Germline V gene data show CDR1 as KGHSH and CDR2 as LQKENI. The CDR3 contains 14 residues. CDR3 loop: CASSRGQHTDTQYF. CDR3 nucleotide sequence: TGTGCCAGCTCACGGGGACAGCACACAGATACGCAGTATTTT. Full variable domain (remainder filled in from reference TRBV18 and TRBJ2-3): NAGVMQNPRHLVRRRGQEARLRCSPMKGHSHVYWYRQLPEEGLKFMVYLQKENIIDESGMPKERFSAEFPKEGPSILRIQQVVRGDSAAYFCASSRGQHTDTQYFGPGTRLTVL.

This clone was seen a handful of times. The chain links TRBV7-9 to TRBJ1-1; 7 bases line up with TRBD1. Germline V CDR1 and CDR2: SEHNR, FQNEAQ (reference sequence). J lost 5 bases, V lost 0 bases, and 6 bases had no gene match. This CDR3 is 15 amino acids long. DNA for the CDR3: TGTGCCAGCAGCTTAGCGCAGGGGGTCGGGACTGAAGCTTTCTTT. It specifies CASSLAQGVGTEAFF.

The chain recombines TRBV10-3 with TRBJ1-2; TRBD1 is a possible D gene (6 bases). Germline-derived CDR1 and CDR2 are ENHRY and SYGVKD. Trimming removed 5 bases from V and 2 bases from J, with 12 bases in between. The length of the CDR3 is 14 residues. The CDR3 coding sequence is TGTGCCATCAGTCCGGGACAACCCAACTATGGCTACACCTTC. Translating gives CAISPGQPNYGYTF.

The chain has TRBV7-9 and TRBJ2-7, with 9 bases that match TRBD1. CDR3 length equals 13 residues. J gave up 3 bases and V 5 bases, and 2 bases lay outside the gene matches. Germline-derived CDR1 and CDR2 are SEHNR and FQNEAQ (reference sequence). The CDR3: CASSQDRGYEQYF. The CDR3 DNA reads as TGTGCCAGCAGCCAGGACAGGGGCTACGAGCAGTACTTC.

V and J are TRBV2 and TRBJ2-5, with D unresolved. Germline V CDR1 and CDR2: SNHLY, FYNNEI. This CDR3 has 12 amino acids. V was cut by 7 bases and J by 4 bases, with 10 bases left in between. The chain's CDR3 is CASKLVGETQYF. The DNA for the CDR3 is TGTGCCAGCAAGCTAGTTGGAGAGACCCAGTACTTC.

This clone was observed many times. The chain uses TRBV7-9 and TRBJ1-1; D is undetermined. Trimming cost V 5 bases and J 8 bases, with 15 bases left between them. This CDR3 has 13 residues. Germline V CDR1 and CDR2: SEHNR, FQNEAQ (reference sequence). The CDR3 bases are TGTGCCAGCAGCACTCGGCCTCAGCGGGAAGCTTTCTTT. This gives the protein CASSTRPQREAFF.

V and J are TRBV19 and TRBJ2-3, with D possibly matching TRBD1 (5 bases). The CDR3 covers 15 residues. Trimming took 6 bases from V and 3 from J, leaving 16 bases between them. The germline V gene has CDR1 LNHDA and CDR2 SQIVND (reference sequence). The CDR3 reads CASSLDSSLTDTQYF. In DNA form, the CDR3 reads TGTGCCAGTAGCCTCGACAGCTCCTTGACAGATACGCAGTATTTT.

V and J are TRBV4-3 and TRBJ2-1; 7 bases are shared with TRBD2. The junction had 3 bases not matched to a gene; V was cut back by 0 bases and J by 10 bases. This CDR3 spans 13 amino acids. The V gene's germline CDR1 is LGHNA and CDR2 YSLEER. The CDR3 DNA follows: TGCGCCAGCAGCCAAGAGCGGGGGAGCGAGCAGTTCTTC. As protein: CASSQERGSEQFF.

This sequence joins TRBV27 and TRBJ2-1; the D is unclear. Germline assignment: CDR1 MNHEY and CDR2 SMNVEV (reference sequence). V was pared by 5 bases and J by 4 bases, with 12 bases between. The CDR3 totals 14 residues. DNA of the CDR3: TGTGCCAGCAGTCCCCCCCAGTATTACAATGAGCAGTTCTTC. This sequence encodes CASSPPQYYNEQFF.

V gene TRBV5-1 combines with J gene TRBJ2-1; D call uncertain. This CDR3 contains 15 residues. V gave up 4 bases and J gave up 0 bases, with 11 bases separating them. Germline CDR1 reads SGHRS; CDR2 reads YFSETQ. Here the CDR3 DNA reads TGCGCCAGCAGCGCCGACTTTCTCTCCTACAATGAGCAGTTCTTC. It encodes CASSADFLSYNEQFF.

The rearrangement uses TRBV4-1 and TRBJ2-7; D perhaps matches TRBD1 (6 bases). V lost 4 bases and J lost 0, with 10 bases in between. CDR3 length equals 14 residues. CDR1 is MGHRA, CDR2 YSYEKL, per germline. The CDR3, as DNA: TGCGCCAGCAGCCGACAGGACGGCTCCTACGAGCAGTACTTC. As protein: CASSRQDGSYEQYF.

The chain combines TRBV24-1 with TRBJ2-7; the match to TRBD2 covers 11 bases. The CDR3 runs to 15 residues. J gave up 0 bases and V 5 bases, and 2 bases lay outside the gene matches. The germline V gene encodes CDR1 KGHDR and CDR2 SFDVKD. CDR3 amino acids: CATSAGLADSYEQYF. The CDR3, as DNA: TGTGCCACCAGTGCGGGACTAGCGGACTCCTACGAGCAGTACTTC.

The CDR3 spells CASIPGGFRPEAFF. In DNA form, the CDR3 reads TGTGCCAGCATCCCCGGGGGTTTTCGTCCTGAAGCTTTCTTT. V gene TRBV7-9 combines with J gene TRBJ1-1; D is possibly TRBD1 (5 bases). The CDR3 is 14 residues long. Germline CDR1 SEHNR, CDR2 FQNEAQ (reference sequence). The germline V and J ends were trimmed by 7 bases and 6 bases, with 18 bases remaining between them.

This chain uses TRBV12-5 with TRBJ2-1, with TRBD2 matching 8 bases. CDR1 LGHNT and CDR2 FRNRAP come from the germline V gene. With 6 bases clipped from V and 4 bases from J, the junction kept 11 bases outside the gene matches. The CDR3 loop spans 16 amino acids. CDR3 loop: CASGQNFGTRYNEQFF. The CDR3 nucleotides are TGTGCTAGTGGCCAGAATTTCGGGACTAGATACAATGAGCAGTTCTTC.

This clone appeared a single time. The chain carries TRBV6-6 and TRBJ1-3; D may be TRBD1 (5 bases). Germline values: CDR1 MNHNY, CDR2 SVGAGI (reference sequence). Between the trimmed V and J ends, which lost 7 bases and 1 base, there was a span of 17 bases. The CDR3 covers 16 residues. The CDR3 reads CASNLGGVVSGNTIYF. Here the CDR3 DNA reads TGTGCCAGCAATTTGGGGGGGGTAGTTTCTGGAAACACCATATATTTT.

The chain joins TRBV6-1 to TRBJ2-7; TRBD1 matches at 9 bases. J was trimmed by 5 bases and V by 2 bases; bases with no gene match: 7. The CDR3 length is 15 residues. From germline, CDR1 is MNHNS and CDR2 SASEGT. Here the CDR3 reads CASSEQGTGRHEQYF. The CDR3 DNA follows: TGTGCCAGCAGTGAACAAGGGACAGGGCGGCACGAGCAGTACTTC.

The chain combines TRBV6-2 or TRBV6-3 with TRBJ2-5; D is ambiguous. CDR3 size: 12 residues. Per germline, CDR1 MNHEY and CDR2 SVGEGT. Between the trimmed V and J ends, which lost 6 bases and 4 bases, there was a span of 9 bases. For the CDR3, the DNA is TGTGCCAGCAGCACCCTAGGAGAGACCCAGTACTTC. Translation: CASSTLGETQYF.

The chain combines TRBV19 with TRBJ2-2, with TRBD2 matching over 8 bases. CDR3 length: 16 amino acids. Germline V gene sequence: CDR1 LNHDA, CDR2 SQIVND (reference sequence). V shed 4 bases and J 1 base; nucleotides not matched to a gene: 5. The CDR3 protein is CASSRAAGENTGELFF. Here the CDR3 DNA reads TGTGCCAGTAGTAGAGCAGCGGGGGAGAACACCGGGGAGCTGTTTTTT.

The chain uses TRBV24-1 and TRBJ1-5; 7 bases align to TRBD1. J was trimmed by 0 bases and V by 5 bases; bases with no gene match: 3. The CDR3 loop spans 15 amino acids. Germline CDR1 KGHDR, CDR2 SFDVKD. CDR3 DNA: TGTGCCACCAGTGGGGACAGAGATAGCAATCAGCCCCAGCATTTT. Translating gives CATSGDRDSNQPQHF.

The chain couples TRBV6-4 to TRBJ1-5, with TRBD1 identical over 7 bases. This CDR3 has 13 residues. CDR1 is MRHNA, CDR2 SNTAGT, per germline. V lost 8 bases and J lost 0; bases outside the gene matches: 1. CDR3 residues: CASHRGSNQPQHF. In DNA form, the CDR3 reads TGTGCCAGCCACAGGGGTAGCAATCAGCCCCAGCATTTT.

This clone was observed a single time. The chain uses TRBV7-3 and TRBJ1-5, with D perhaps TRBD1 (6 bases). The CDR3 has 18 residues. Germline CDR1 SGHTA, CDR2 FQGTGA. V shed 3 bases and J shed 3 bases, with 21 bases lying between them. The CDR3 sequence: CASSLGEPGQKDNQPQHF. The CDR3 DNA follows: TGTGCCAGCAGCTTGGGGGAACCGGGACAAAAGGACAATCAGCCCCAGCATTTT.

The CDR3: CASSPPGQTNYGYTF. Here the CDR3 DNA reads TGTGCCAGCAGCCCACCGGGACAGACTAACTATGGCTACACCTTC. The V and J genes are TRBV11-3 and TRBJ1-2; TRBD1 matches 7 bases. V trimming: 5 bases; J trimming: 0 bases; junction bases outside the gene matches: 6. This CDR3 contains 15 residues. Germline CDR1 is SGHNT and CDR2 is YENEEA.

The chain uses TRBV29-1 and TRBJ2-3; D gene ambiguous. The germline gives CDR1 SQVTM, CDR2 ANQGSEA. This CDR3 is built from 12 residues. V lost 7 bases and J 1 base, leaving 9 bases between the germline ends. CDR3 in amino acids: CSGDTGTDTQYF. In DNA form, the CDR3 reads TGCAGCGGCGACACTGGCACAGATACGCAGTATTTT.

V and J are TRBV6-5 and TRBJ1-1; D unclear. CDR3 length: 13 residues. With 7 bases removed from V and 3 bases from J, the gap between germline ends came to 12 bases. The germline V gene has CDR1 MNHEY and CDR2 SVGAGI. CDR3 sequence (DNA): TGTGCCAGCAACGAGGTTGGGTACACTGAAGCTTTCTTT. Amino acid sequence: CASNEVGYTEAFF.